The rows below give T cell receptor beta chains drawn from one sample of a study of T-cell reconstitution after alpha-beta-depleted transplantation in children. TCRdb used MiXCR to reprocess the PCR reads, holding one entry per CDR3 protein. The top ten hold roughly 6% of the sample, which has around 240,000 distinct CDR3 sequences, approximately 8% seen once. Here the sequenced sample was PBMCs, mostly from graft donor cells, taken 180 days after TCRalphabeta/CD19-depleted stem cell transplant. All receptors derive from a male patient younger than 18 who had a stem cell transplant for acute lymphoblastic leukemia, so the T cells may come from the graft donor. Each CDR3 is given with its conserved first and last residue. The D gene is left open where the match is weak. Part of the rows lack a size; the others show once, few, many or a class for expanded clones.

>TRBJ2-1|14|many|TRBV7-2|TRBD2
CASSFGGSVNEQFF
TGTGCCAGCAGCTTTGGCGGGAGCGTCAATGAGCAGTTCTTC
>TRBJ1-6|15|many|TRBV7-2|-
CASSLEITNNSPLHF
TGTGCCAGCAGCTTAGAAATAACCAATAATTCACCCCTCCACTTT
>TRBJ2-3|14|many|TRBV20-1|-
CSARMGASTDTQYF
TGCAGTGCTCGCATGGGGGCAAGCACAGATACGCAGTATTTT
>TRBJ2-1|14|many|TRBV29-1|TRBD2
CSVDSGVTYNEQFF
TGCAGCGTTGATAGCGGGGTGACCTACAATGAGCAGTTCTTC
>TRBJ2-3|11|many|TRBV10-3|-
CAITGGDTQYF
TGTGCCATCACTGGGGGAGATACGCAGTATTTT
>TRBJ2-3|18|-|TRBV7-9|TRBD2
CASSSGTSGTSSTDTQYF
TGTGCCAGCAGCTCCGGGACTAGCGGCACTTCTAGCACAGATACGCAGTATTTT
>TRBJ1-1|17|many|TRBV7-3|TRBD1
CASSLNRAPGGNTEAFF
TGTGCCAGCAGCTTAAATAGGGCCCCAGGGGGCAACACTGAAGCTTTCTTT
>TRBJ2-1|12|many|TRBV5-4|-
CASSFRTHEQFF
TGTGCCAGCAGCTTTAGGACCCACGAGCAGTTCTTC
>TRBJ2-2|12|many|TRBV20-1|-
CSAPGYTGELFF
TGCAGTGCTCCCGGGTACACCGGGGAGCTGTTTTTT
>TRBJ2-7|15|many|TRBV6-2/TRBV6-3|-
CASIGTRQDSYEQYF
TGTGCCAGCATAGGTACGAGGCAGGACTCCTACGAGCAGTACTTC
>TRBJ1-6|15|few|TRBV20-1|-
CSARDFGAYNSPLHF
TGCAGTGCTAGAGATTTCGGGGCCTATAATTCACCCCTCCACTTT
>TRBJ1-5|15|many|TRBV12-3/TRBV12-4|-
CASSSGDGGNQPQHF
TGTGCCAGCAGTTCAGGGGACGGAGGCAATCAGCCCCAGCATTTT
>TRBJ1-5|15|many|TRBV12-3/TRBV12-4|-
CASSLVRWGNQPQHF
TGTGCCAGCAGTTTAGTCAGGTGGGGCAATCAGCCCCAGCATTTT
>TRBJ2-7|14|-|TRBV10-1|-
CASTDDRPAVKGAF
TGCGCCAGCACCGACGACAGGCCCGCGGTAAAAGGAGCCTTC
>TRBJ1-2|14|many|TRBV5-4|TRBD1
CASSQQGQIYGYTF
TGTGCCAGCAGCCAACAGGGACAGATCTATGGCTACACCTTC
>TRBJ2-1|15|few|TRBV27|-
CASSYSGGPYNEQFF
TGTGCCAGCAGTTACTCCGGGGGGCCCTACAATGAGCAGTTCTTC
>TRBJ2-1|17|many|TRBV12-3/TRBV12-4|TRBD2
CASSNPLTSGGYIEQFF
TGTGCCAGCAGCAACCCGCTGACTAGCGGGGGGTACATTGAGCAGTTCTTC
>TRBJ1-3|13|few|TRBV19|-
CAAQPPSGNTIYF
TGTGCCGCTCAACCCCCGTCTGGAAACACCATATATTTT
>TRBJ2-1|16|many|TRBV7-6|TRBD2
CASSFPGLAGGNEQFF
TGTGCCAGCAGCTTCCCGGGACTAGCGGGGGGGAATGAGCAGTTCTTC
>TRBJ2-6|15|many|TRBV6-2/TRBV6-3|-
CASSSDSSGANVLTF
TGTGCCAGCAGTTCGGACAGCTCTGGGGCCAACGTCCTGACTTTC
>TRBJ2-7|17|many|TRBV12-3/TRBV12-4|-
CASSFGVGRWPNYEQYF
TGTGCCAGCAGTTTTGGTGTGGGGAGGTGGCCGAACTACGAGCAGTACTTC
>TRBJ2-3|13|many|TRBV29-1|-
CSARPRFTDTQYF
TGCAGCGCCAGGCCGCGTTTCACAGATACGCAGTATTTT
>TRBJ2-3|18|-|TRBV6-2/TRBV6-3|-
CASSYSIQGRPPTDTQYF
TGTGCCAGCAGTTACTCGATCCAGGGGAGGCCACCCACAGATACGCAGTATTTT
>TRBJ2-7|16|many|TRBV6-5|-
CASSYSKLRSSYEQYF
TGTGCCAGCAGTTACTCCAAACTCAGGAGCTCCTACGAGCAGTACTTC
>TRBJ2-6|19|many|TRBV20-1|TRBD1
CSASRDRGKNNSGANVLTF
TGCAGTGCTAGTCGGGACAGGGGTAAAAACAACTCTGGGGCCAACGTCCTGACTTTC
>TRBJ1-2|12|many|TRBV12-3/TRBV12-4|-
CASSAGVYGYTF
TGTGCCAGCAGTGCCGGAGTGTATGGCTACACCTTC
>TRBJ2-1|13|-|TRBV4-3|-
CASSLTGGDEQFF
TGCGCCAGCAGCCTCACCGGGGGCGATGAGCAGTTCTTC